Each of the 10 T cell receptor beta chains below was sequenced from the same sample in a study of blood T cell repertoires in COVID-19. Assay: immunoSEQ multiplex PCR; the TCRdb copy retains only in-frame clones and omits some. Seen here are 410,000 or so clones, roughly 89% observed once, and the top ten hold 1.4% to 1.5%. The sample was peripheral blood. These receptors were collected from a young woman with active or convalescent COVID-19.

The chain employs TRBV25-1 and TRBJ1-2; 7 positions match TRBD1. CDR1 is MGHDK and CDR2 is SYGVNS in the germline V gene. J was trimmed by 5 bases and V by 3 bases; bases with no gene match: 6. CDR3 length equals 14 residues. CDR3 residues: CASSEPGGGYGYTF. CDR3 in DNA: TGTGCCAGCAGTGAGCCAGGGGGTGGGTATGGCTACACCTTC.

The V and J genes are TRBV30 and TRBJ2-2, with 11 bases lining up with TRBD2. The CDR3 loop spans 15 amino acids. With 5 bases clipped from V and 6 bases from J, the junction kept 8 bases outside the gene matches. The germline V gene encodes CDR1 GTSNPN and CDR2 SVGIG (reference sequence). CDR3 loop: CAWEGVAGGPGELFF. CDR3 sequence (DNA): TGTGCCTGGGAGGGAGTAGCGGGAGGGCCCGGGGAGCTGTTTTTT.

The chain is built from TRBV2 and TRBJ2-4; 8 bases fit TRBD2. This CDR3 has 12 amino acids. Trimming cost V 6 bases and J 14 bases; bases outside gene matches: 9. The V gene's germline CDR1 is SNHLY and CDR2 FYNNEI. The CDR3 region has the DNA TGTGCCAGCAGATTTGGCGGGGGGTTTGAGTACTTC. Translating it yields CASRFGGGFEYF.

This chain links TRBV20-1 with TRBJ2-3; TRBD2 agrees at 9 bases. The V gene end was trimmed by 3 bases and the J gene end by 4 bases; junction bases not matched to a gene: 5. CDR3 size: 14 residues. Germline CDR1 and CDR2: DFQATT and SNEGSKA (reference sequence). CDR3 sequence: CSASSSGGPDTQYF. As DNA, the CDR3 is TGCAGTGCTAGTTCCAGCGGGGGGCCAGATACGCAGTATTTT.

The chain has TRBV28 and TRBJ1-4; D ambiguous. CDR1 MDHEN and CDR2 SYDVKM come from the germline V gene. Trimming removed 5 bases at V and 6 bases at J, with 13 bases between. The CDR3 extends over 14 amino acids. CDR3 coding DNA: TGTGCCAGCAGTCCAGGCTCTTGGGATGAAAAACTGTTTTTT. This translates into CASSPGSWDEKLFF. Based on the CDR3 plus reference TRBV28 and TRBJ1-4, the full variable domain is DVKVTQSSRYLVKRTGEKVFLECVQDMDHENMFWYRQDPGLGLRLIYFSYDVKMKEKGDIPEGYSVSREKKERFSLILESASTNQTSMYLCASSPGSWDEKLFFGSGTQLSVL.

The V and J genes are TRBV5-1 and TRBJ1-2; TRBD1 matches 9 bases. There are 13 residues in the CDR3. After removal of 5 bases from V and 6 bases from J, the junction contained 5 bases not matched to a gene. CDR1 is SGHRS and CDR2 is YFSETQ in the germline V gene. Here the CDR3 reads CASREQGADGYTF. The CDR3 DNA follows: TGCGCCAGCAGGGAACAGGGGGCGGATGGCTACACCTTC.

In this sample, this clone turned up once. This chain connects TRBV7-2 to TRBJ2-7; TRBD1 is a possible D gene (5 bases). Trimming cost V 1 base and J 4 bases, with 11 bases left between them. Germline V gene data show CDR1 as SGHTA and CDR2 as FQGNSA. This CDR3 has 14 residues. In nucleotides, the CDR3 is TGTGCCAGCAGCTTAGGGCGGACAAGTTACGAGCAGTACTTC. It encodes CASSLGRTSYEQYF.

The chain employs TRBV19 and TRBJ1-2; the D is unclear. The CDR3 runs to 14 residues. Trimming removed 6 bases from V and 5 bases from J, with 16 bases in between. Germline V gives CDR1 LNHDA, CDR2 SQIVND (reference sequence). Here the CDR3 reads CASSLGGFSYGYTF. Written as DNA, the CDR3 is TGTGCCAGTAGCCTGGGAGGTTTTAGTTATGGCTACACCTTC.

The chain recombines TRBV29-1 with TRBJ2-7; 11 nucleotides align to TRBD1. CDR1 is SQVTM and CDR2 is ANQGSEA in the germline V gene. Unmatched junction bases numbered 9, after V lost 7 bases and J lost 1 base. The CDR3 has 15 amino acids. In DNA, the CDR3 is TGCAGCGCCAAGACCGGGACAGGGGGGTCCTACGAGCAGTACTTC. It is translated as CSAKTGTGGSYEQYF.

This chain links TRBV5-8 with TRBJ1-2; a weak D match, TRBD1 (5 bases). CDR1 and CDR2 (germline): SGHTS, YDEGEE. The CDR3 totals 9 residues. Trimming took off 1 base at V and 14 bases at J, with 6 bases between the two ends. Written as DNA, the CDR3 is TGTGCCAGCAGCTTGTGGACAACCTTC. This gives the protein CASSLWTTF.